Listed here are 21 T cell receptor beta chains from one sample, sequenced in a study of vaccination effects on CD4 cells after COVID-19. These receptors' targets are unknown. Produced via immunoSEQ multiplex PCR; TCRdb's table is partial and in-frame only. Of just under 75,000 clones in the sample, about 73% were seen once. Scientists isolated CD4+ T cells after an approximately 11-day culture period ended. Subjects were given two BNT162b2 or mRNA-1273 vaccine doses. The input for sequencing was CD4+ T cells from PBMCs cultured without peptide, taken after COVID-19 vaccination. All receptors derive from a human donor who received a COVID-19 vaccine.

The rearrangement joins TRBV7-9 to TRBJ1-3; D is unresolved. Germline assignment: CDR1 SEHNR and CDR2 FQNEAQ (reference sequence). Trimming removed 2 bases from V and 7 bases from J, with 6 bases in between. This CDR3 contains 12 residues. CDR3 DNA: TGTGCCAGCAGCTTAAATGTCAACACCATATATTTT. Protein: CASSLNVNTIYF.

The V and J genes are TRBV21-1 and TRBJ2-3; the D call TRBD2 from the table was never checked on the DNA. TRBV21-1 is shown as a pseudogene. This CDR3 region has 17 residues. The CDR3 loop is CASGDTSGGARTDTQYF. The CDR3 coding sequence is TGTGCCAGCGGAGACACTAGCGGGGGGGCGAGGACAGATACGCAGTATTTT.

The V call is TRBV7-3, the J call TRBJ2-5; a weak D match, TRBD1 (6 bases). Germline CDR1 reads SGHTA; CDR2 reads FQGTGA. V was shortened by 5 bases and J by 5 bases, with 18 bases between the two germline ends. This CDR3 contains 15 residues. The CDR3 is CASSPGTYGIETQYF. CDR3 nucleotide sequence: TGTGCCAGCAGCCCCGGGACATACGGGATTGAGACCCAGTACTTC.

This clone occurred a few times. This rearrangement joins TRBV28 to TRBJ1-3, with 10 positions matching TRBD1. V lost 5 bases and J lost 3; bases outside the gene matches: 4. Germline V lookup: CDR1 MDHEN, CDR2 SYDVKM. CDR3 length: 15 amino acids. Here the CDR3 reads CASSRQGASGNTIYF. The CDR3 DNA is TGTGCCAGCAGTCGACAGGGGGCGAGTGGAAACACCATATATTTT.

V usage is TRBV30 and J usage is TRBJ1-1; tentatively, D is TRBD1 (6 bases). Germline CDR1 is GTSNPN and CDR2 is SVGIG (reference sequence). V was cut by 3 bases and J by 4 bases, with 18 bases left in between. The CDR3 length is 15 residues. CDR3 in DNA: TGTGCCTGGAGGAATACAGGGTCGAGGGCCACTGAAGCTTTCTTT. This gives the protein CAWRNTGSRATEAFF.

The chain links TRBV5-1 to TRBJ2-1; TRBD2 matches at 12 bases. Germline V lookup: CDR1 SGHRS, CDR2 YFSETQ. With 0 bases clipped from V and 10 bases from J, the junction kept 8 bases outside the gene matches. The CDR3 runs 16 residues. CDR3 DNA: TGCGCCAGCAGCTTGGTCTTGTCTAGCGGGGGGGCCGAGCAGTTCTTC. Translating gives CASSLVLSSGGAEQFF.

The table lists this clone with a count of one. The chain links TRBV5-1 to TRBJ2-1; the D call may be TRBD1 or TRBD2 (6 bases each). This CDR3 has 16 residues. Germline CDR1 SGHRS, CDR2 YFSETQ. V shed 0 bases and J shed 4 bases, with 14 bases lying between them. The CDR3 sequence: CASSLDFAGTYNEQFF. For the CDR3, the DNA is TGCGCCAGCAGCTTGGACTTCGCGGGGACATACAATGAGCAGTTCTTC.

The chain has TRBV30 and TRBJ1-2; weak D call: TRBD1 (6 bases). CDR1 is GTSNPN and CDR2 is SVGIG in the germline V gene (reference sequence). The CDR3 contains 13 residues. V lost 0 bases, J lost 8 bases, and 13 bases lay in between. The chain's CDR3 is CAWSVLLGGGYTF. As DNA, the CDR3 is TGTGCCTGGAGTGTTCTCTTAGGGGGAGGCTACACCTTC.

The DNA for the CDR3 is TGTGCCAGCAGCAATGTCCTAGCGGGGGGGGAGTCTGAGACCCAGTACTTC. This sequence encodes CASSNVLAGGESETQYF. The chain combines TRBV21-1 with TRBJ2-5; TRBD2 was called by the table and not checked on the DNA. TRBV21-1 is reported as a pseudogene. This CDR3 comprises 17 residues.

This rearrangement joins TRBV1 to TRBJ2-7. TRBV1 is a documented pseudogene. This CDR3 is 12 amino acids long. The CDR3 loop reads CTSSQDGSKQYV. The CDR3, as DNA: TGCACCAGCAGCCAAGATGGGTCGAAGCAGTACGTC.

The rearrangement joins TRBV15 to TRBJ2-7; no reliable D call. The germline CDR1 and CDR2 sequences are LNHNV and YYDKDF (reference sequence). V was cut by 2 bases and J by 6 bases, with 11 bases left in between. The CDR3 runs 13 residues. The CDR3 DNA sequence: TGTGCCACCAGCAGACCGGACCCCTTCGAGCAGTACGTC. Translating it yields CATSRPDPFEQYV.

The rearrangement uses TRBV5-1 and TRBJ1-2; TRBD1 is a possible D gene (5 bases). The V and J ends lost 0 bases and 2 bases respectively, with 11 bases between them. This CDR3 spans 15 amino acids. Germline CDR1 SGHRS, CDR2 YFSETQ. CDR3 sequence (DNA): TGCGCCAGCAGCTTGGTAGGGACCGCGAACTATGGCTACACCTTC. Its protein product is CASSLVGTANYGYTF. The full variable domain, completed using reference TRBV5-1 and TRBJ1-2, is KAGVTQTPRYLIKTRGQQVTLSCSPISGHRSVSWYQQTPGQGLQFLFEYFSETQRNKGNFPGRFSGRQFSNSRSEMNVSTLELGDSALYLCASSLVGTANYGYTFGSGTRLTVV.

This clone was counted between two and nine times. This chain joins TRBV2 and TRBJ1-5; tentative D call: TRBD1 (6 bases). Trimming took 6 bases from V and 3 from J, leaving 15 bases between them. Germline CDR1 is SNHLY and CDR2 is FYNNEI. This CDR3 is 15 amino acids long. The DNA of the CDR3 is TGTGCCAGCAGGTGGGGGCGCGGGCCCAATCAGCCCCAGCATTTT. It specifies CASRWGRGPNQPQHF. The full variable domain, its missing parts supplied by reference TRBV2 and TRBJ1-5, is EPEVTQTPSHQVTQMGQEVILRCVPISNHLYFYWYRQILGQKVEFLVSFYNNEISEKSEIFDDQFSVERPDGSNFTLKIRSTKLEDSAMYFCASRWGRGPNQPQHFGDGTRLSIL.

The chain uses TRBV2 and TRBJ2-5; D is tentatively TRBD1 or TRBD2 (6 bases each). The CDR3 has 14 amino acids. Trimming took 6 bases from V and 5 from J, leaving 16 bases between them. Germline CDR1 is SNHLY and CDR2 is FYNNEI. For the CDR3, the DNA is TGTGCCAGCAGCCTAAGGGGGGCGGAGGAGACCCAGTACTTC. It is translated as CASSLRGAEETQYF.

V gene TRBV9 combines with J gene TRBJ1-2; D remains unclear. V shed 0 bases and J shed 0 bases, with 12 bases lying between them. The CDR3 sequence is 16 residues long. CDR1 and CDR2 from the germline V gene are SGDLS and YYNGEE. CDR3 in DNA: TGTGCCAGCAGCGTAGGGGCCACTACCACTAACTATGGCTACACCTTC. This translates into CASSVGATTTNYGYTF.

The J gene is TRBJ1-3, the V gene TRBV30, with D possibly being TRBD1 (5 bases). V lost 3 bases and J 4 bases, leaving 10 bases between the germline ends. The CDR3 runs to 13 residues. Germline V gene sequence: CDR1 GTSNPN, CDR2 SVGIG (reference sequence). The CDR3 here is CAWSAGFGNTIYF. For the CDR3, the DNA is TGTGCCTGGAGCGCAGGGTTCGGAAACACCATATATTTT.

V gene TRBV7-7 combines with J gene TRBJ2-5, with 10 bases identical to TRBD2. The CDR3 spans 16 residues. V shed 1 base and J 5 bases; nucleotides not matched to a gene: 7. The germline gives CDR1 SSHAT, CDR2 FNYEAQ (reference sequence). The CDR3 DNA follows: TGTGCCAGCAGCTTAGGGAGCGGGGGGGCCCTTGAGACCCAGTACTTC. This translates into CASSLGSGGALETQYF. Full variable domain (missing parts from reference TRBV7-7 and TRBJ2-5): GAGVSQSPRYKVTKRGQDVTLRCDPISSHATLYWYQQALGQGPEFLTYFNYEAQPDKSGLPSDRFSAERPEGSISTLTIQRTEQRDSAMYRCASSLGSGGALETQYFGPGTRLLVL.

The CDR3 sequence: CASSLTGPSTGYTF. DNA for the CDR3: TGTGCCAGCAGCTTGACAGGGCCGAGTACTGGCTACACCTTC. The chain links TRBV5-6 to TRBJ1-2; the D gene is possibly TRBD1 (6 bases). Per the germline V gene, CDR1 is SGHDT and CDR2 is YYEEEE. The CDR3 consists of 14 residues. Trimming cost V 1 base and J 7 bases, with 14 bases left between them.

The V call is TRBV9, the J call TRBJ1-6; 7 bases line up with TRBD1. With 4 bases clipped from V and 10 bases from J, the junction kept 8 bases outside the gene matches. The CDR3 length is 14 residues. CDR1 is SGDLS and CDR2 is YYNGEE in the germline V gene. CDR3 nucleotide sequence: TGTGCCAGCAGCCTCAGGGGGGCGCGATCACCCCTCCACTTT. Translating it yields CASSLRGARSPLHF.

This clone was seen only a few times. This chain joins TRBV3-1 (or the pseudogene TRBV3-2) and TRBJ2-5; D unresolved. CDR1 and CDR2 from the germline V gene are LGHDT and YNNKEL (reference sequence). The V and J ends lost 4 bases and 2 bases respectively, with 2 bases between them. The CDR3 runs 11 residues. The CDR3 coding sequence is TGTGCCAGCAGCCGTCAAGAGACCCAGTACTTC. Its translation: CASSRQETQYF.

The chain carries TRBV28 and TRBJ1-4; 7 bases agree with TRBD1. The ends lost 4 bases at V and 8 bases at J; junction bases unmatched: 7. The V gene's germline CDR1 is MDHEN and CDR2 SYDVKM. The CDR3 length is 14 residues. DNA of the CDR3: TGTGCCAGCAGTTATACAATACAGGGGGAAAAACTGTTTTTT. Its protein product is CASSYTIQGEKLFF.